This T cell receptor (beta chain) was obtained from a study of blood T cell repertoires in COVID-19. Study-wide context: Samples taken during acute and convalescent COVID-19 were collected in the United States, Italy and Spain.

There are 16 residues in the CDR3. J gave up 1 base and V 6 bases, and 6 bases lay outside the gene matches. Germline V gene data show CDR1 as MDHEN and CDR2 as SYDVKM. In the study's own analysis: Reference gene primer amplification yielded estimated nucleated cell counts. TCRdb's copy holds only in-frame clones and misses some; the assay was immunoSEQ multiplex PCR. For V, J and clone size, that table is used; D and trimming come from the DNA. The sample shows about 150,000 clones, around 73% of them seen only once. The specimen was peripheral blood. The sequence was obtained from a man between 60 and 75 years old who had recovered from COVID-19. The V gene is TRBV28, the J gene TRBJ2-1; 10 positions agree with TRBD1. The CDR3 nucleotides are TGTGCCAGCAGGGGGACAGGGGCTTTTTCCTACAATGAGCAGTTCTTC. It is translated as CASRGTGAFSYNEQFF.